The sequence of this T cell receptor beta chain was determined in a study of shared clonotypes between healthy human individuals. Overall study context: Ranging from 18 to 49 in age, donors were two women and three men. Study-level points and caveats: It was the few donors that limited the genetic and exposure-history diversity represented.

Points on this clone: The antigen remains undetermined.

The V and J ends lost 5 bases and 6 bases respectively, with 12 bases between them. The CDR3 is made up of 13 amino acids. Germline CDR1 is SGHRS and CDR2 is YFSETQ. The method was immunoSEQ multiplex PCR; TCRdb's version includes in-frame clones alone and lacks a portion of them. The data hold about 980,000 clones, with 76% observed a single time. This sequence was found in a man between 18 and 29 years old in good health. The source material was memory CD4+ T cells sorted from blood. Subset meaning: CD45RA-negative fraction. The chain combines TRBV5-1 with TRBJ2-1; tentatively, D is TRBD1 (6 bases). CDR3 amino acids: CASSQGISNEQFF. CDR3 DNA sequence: TGCGCCAGCAGTCAGGGGATAAGCAATGAGCAGTTCTTC.